The 23 T cell receptor beta chains below come from one sample, sequenced in a study of T cell repertoires in cytomegalovirus infection. One entry per CDR3 protein results from TCRdb running MiXCR on the reads. This table holds 86,000 or so distinct CDR3 sequences, roughly 25% found once. No antigen has been assigned to these receptors. Sequences were derived from CD8+ T cells from cultured PBMCs, sampled from culture after CMV antigen stimulation. The receptors here all came from a human donor in good health (CMV status not recorded). Some clones in this sample may be carry-over from other donors' samples.

This clonotype was seen ten or more times. For the CDR3, the DNA is TGTGCCAGCAGTTTAGCCGGGCAGGGCCCGGACTATGGCTACACCTTC. It encodes CASSLAGQGPDYGYTF. The chain joins TRBV12-3 or TRBV12-4 to TRBJ1-2; tentatively, D is TRBD1 (5 bases). This CDR3 region has 16 residues. Trimming left V 0 bases short and J 3 bases short, with 14 bases between.

This clonotype came up a few times. The chain uses TRBV12-3 or TRBV12-4 and TRBJ2-7; 8 nucleotides line up with TRBD2. The trim removed 2 bases at V and 4 bases at J, leaving 4 bases unmatched. The length of the CDR3 is 14 residues. The CDR3: CASSLRGGRYEQYF. In nucleotides, the CDR3 is TGTGCCAGCAGTTTACGAGGCGGGAGGTACGAGCAGTACTTC.

The rearrangement joins TRBV6-2 or TRBV6-3 to TRBJ2-7; maybe TRBD2 (5 bases). V was pared by 6 bases and J by 2 bases, with 11 bases between. Germline CDR1 MNHEY, CDR2 SVGEGT. The CDR3 is 13 residues long. CDR3 nucleotides: TGTGCCAGCAGCGGGAACCGAGCCTACGAGCAGTACTTC. It is translated as CASSGNRAYEQYF.

This clonotype has a handful of counts. The rearrangement uses TRBV6-2 or TRBV6-3 and TRBJ1-1; D is unresolved. V was shortened by 6 bases and J by 3 bases, with 11 bases between the two germline ends. Per germline, CDR1 MNHEY and CDR2 SVGEGT. This CDR3 spans 13 amino acids. CDR3 protein: CASSRQWYTEAFF. DNA of the CDR3: TGTGCCAGCAGCCGTCAGTGGTACACTGAAGCTTTCTTT.

Concerning this clonotype itself: This may be a read error, as it is one base from a much larger clone. The rearrangement uses TRBV14 and TRBJ1-6; TRBD1 agrees at 8 bases. The CDR3 is made up of 15 amino acids. Trimming took 0 bases from V and 11 from J; bases not matched to a gene: 6. Germline CDR1 SGHDN, CDR2 FVKESK. Written as DNA, the CDR3 is TGTGCCAGCAGCCAAGATCCGACAGGGGTTACACCCCTCCACTTT. As protein: CASSQDPTGVTPLHF.

The chain links TRBV7-8 to TRBJ1-3; 8 positions match TRBD1. J gave up 2 bases and V 2 bases, and 5 bases lay outside the gene matches. Germline CDR1 and CDR2: SGHVS and FQNEAQ. This CDR3 region has 16 residues. CDR3 in DNA: TGTGCCAGCAGCTTATTAGGGACAGGACCTGGAAACACCATATATTTT. This codes for CASSLLGTGPGNTIYF. Looking up the rest from reference TRBV7-8 and TRBJ1-3 gives the full variable domain: GAGVSQSPRYKVAKRGQDVALRCDPISGHVSLFWYQQALGQGPEFLTYFQNEAQLDKSGLPSDRFFAERPEGSVSTLKIQRTQQEDSAVYLCASSLLGTGPGNTIYFGEGSWLTVV.

The rearrangement joins TRBV6-1 to TRBJ2-7, with D perhaps matching TRBD1 or TRBD2 (5 bases each). The V end was cut by 3 bases, the J end by 0 bases, with 12 bases between. This CDR3 comprises 15 residues. The V gene's germline CDR1 is MNHNS and CDR2 SASEGT. CDR3 sequence (DNA): TGTGCCAGCAGTGAGGAGTGGGGGAGCTCCTACGAGCAGTACTTC. Protein product: CASSEEWGSSYEQYF.

The chain is built from TRBV5-8 and TRBJ2-1; 10 positions match TRBD1. After removal of 1 base from V and 5 bases from J, the junction contained 3 bases not matched to a gene. The CDR3 consists of 15 residues. The V gene's germline CDR1 is SGHTS and CDR2 YDEGEE. The DNA for the CDR3 is TGTGCCAGCAGCTTGTGGGGACAGGGGAACAATGAGCAGTTCTTC. Its protein is CASSLWGQGNNEQFF. Complete variable domain (other parts from reference TRBV5-8 and TRBJ2-1): EAGVTQSPTHLIKTRGQQATLRCSPISGHTSVYWYQQALGLGLQFLLWYDEGEERNRGNFPPRFSGRQFPNYSSELNVNALELEDSALYLCASSLWGQGNNEQFFGPGTRLTVL.

This clonotype was counted at least ten times. The chain employs TRBV12-3 or TRBV12-4 and TRBJ2-2; the match to TRBD1 covers 9 bases. The CDR3 has 15 amino acids. V gave up 3 bases and J gave up 4 bases; unmatched junction bases: 3. The CDR3 DNA reads TGTGCCAGCAGTTTTGGGACAGGGAGCACCGGGGAGCTGTTTTTT. This encodes CASSFGTGSTGELFF.

As to this clonotype: At one boundary the junction diverges from the germline segment, which might be a read error. J is TRBJ2-7 and V is TRBV6-6, with TRBD1 matching 9 bases. This CDR3 has 15 residues. Germline loops: CDR1 MNHNY, CDR2 SVGAGI (reference sequence). DNA of the CDR3: TGTGCCAGCAATTACTCGGGGACAGGGCCAGGCGAGCAGTACTTC. The encoded protein is CASNYSGTGPGEQYF.

This clonotype occurred a few times. This chain connects TRBV4-3 to TRBJ2-3; D gene uncertain. Deletions cut 3 bases from V and 2 bases from J, with 12 bases between. The CDR3 is 15 residues long. Germline V gene lookup returns CDR1 LGHNA and CDR2 YSLEER. CDR3 protein: CASSQGSLPTDTQYF. The CDR3 nucleotides read TGCGCCAGCAGCCAGGGCTCCCTACCCACAGATACGCAGTATTTT.

V gene TRBV20-1 combines with J gene TRBJ1-2, with a weak D call TRBD1 (6 bases). Germline CDR1 reads DFQATT; CDR2 reads SNEGSKA (reference sequence). The length of the CDR3 is 15 residues. V was pared by 0 bases and J by 4 bases, with 15 bases between. The CDR3 nucleotides are TGCAGTGCTAGAGAAGGCCAGTTGGGGGCCTATGGCTACACCTTC. Protein product: CSAREGQLGAYGYTF.

V usage is TRBV27 and J usage is TRBJ1-5, with D tentatively TRBD1 (5 bases). This CDR3 has 13 amino acids. The V and J ends lost 3 bases and 8 bases respectively, with 11 bases between them. Germline loops: CDR1 MNHEY, CDR2 SMNVEV (reference sequence). Here the CDR3 reads CASSLTVYEPQHF. The CDR3 DNA is TGTGCCAGCAGTTTGACAGTTTATGAGCCCCAGCATTTT.

This clonotype was found many times. The chain has TRBV7-6 and TRBJ2-1; TRBD1 matches 9 bases. Germline assignment: CDR1 SGHVS and CDR2 FNYEAQ. Trimming took 5 bases from V and 8 from J; bases not matched to a gene: 10. The CDR3 has 15 residues. CDR3 in amino acids: CASSNPGTGTYEQFF. For the CDR3, the DNA is TGTGCCAGCAGCAACCCAGGGACAGGGACTTATGAGCAGTTCTTC.

V is TRBV5-6 and J is TRBJ1-1; no firm D call. CDR1 SGHDT and CDR2 YYEEEE come from the germline V gene. V was clipped by 3 bases and J by 5 bases, with 14 bases between them. This CDR3 contains 14 residues. CDR3 coding DNA: TGTGCCAGCAGCTACCCAACCGGAGGGACTGAAGCTTTCTTT. Protein sequence: CASSYPTGGTEAFF.

This clonotype has at least ten counts. V gene TRBV4-3 combines with J gene TRBJ2-2, with D unresolved. The CDR3 contains 12 residues. CDR1 and CDR2 from the germline V gene are LGHNA and YSLEER. V was shortened by 4 bases and J by 7 bases, with 7 bases between the two germline ends. The CDR3, as DNA: TGCGCCAGCAGCCCTCTCGGCGGGGAGCTGTTTTTT. The encoded protein is CASSPLGGELFF.

The V and J genes are TRBV20-1 and TRBJ1-1; D is uncertain. CDR1 DFQATT and CDR2 SNEGSKA come from the germline V gene (reference sequence). The CDR3 spans 11 residues. Trimming left V 6 bases short and J 2 bases short, with 7 bases between. The CDR3 spells CSAWENTEAFF. The CDR3 coding sequence is TGCAGTGCATGGGAAAACACTGAAGCTTTCTTT.

This clonotype was seen repeatedly, ten times or more. The CDR3 nucleotides read TGCGCCAGCAGCCAAGATAGCAGGGGAACCTACAATGAGCAGTTCTTC. Translation: CASSQDSRGTYNEQFF. V is TRBV4-3 and J is TRBJ2-1; tentative D call: TRBD1 (6 bases). The CDR3 is 16 residues long. CDR1 and CDR2 from the germline V gene are LGHNA and YSLEER. Trimming left V 0 bases short and J 2 bases short, with 11 bases between.

The sample holds many counts of this clonotype. This chain connects TRBV14 to TRBJ2-1, with 7 bases aligning to TRBD2. Germline V lookup: CDR1 SGHDN, CDR2 FVKESK. V lost 3 bases, J lost 6 bases, and 14 bases stayed unmatched. This CDR3 comprises 17 residues. CDR3: CASSHVISGIRGNEQFF. In DNA form, the CDR3 reads TGTGCCAGCAGCCATGTAATAAGCGGGATTAGGGGCAATGAGCAGTTCTTC.

The genes are TRBV18 and TRBJ2-5; D is unresolved. Trimming left V 0 bases short and J 0 bases short, with 5 bases between. Germline CDR1 KGHSH, CDR2 LQKENI. The CDR3 has 14 residues. The CDR3 sequence is CASSPPADQETQYF. The CDR3 nucleotides read TGTGCCAGCTCACCACCGGCAGACCAAGAGACCCAGTACTTC.

The chain uses TRBV7-2 and TRBJ2-1; 10 nucleotides match TRBD2. V lost 4 bases and J lost 4; bases outside the gene matches: 10. CDR3 length: 17 residues. CDR1 SGHTA and CDR2 FQGNSA come from the germline V gene. In DNA, the CDR3 is TGTGCCAGCAGCTACCTCATCTCTAGCGGGGGATACAATGAGCAGTTCTTC. Protein: CASSYLISSGGYNEQFF.

There are many counts of this clonotype. The chain joins TRBV28 to TRBJ1-1; D uncertain. The CDR3 loop spans 18 amino acids. Germline V gene sequence: CDR1 MDHEN, CDR2 SYDVKM. Trimming removed 4 bases at V and 0 bases at J, with 21 bases between. The CDR3 DNA sequence: TGTGCCAGCAGTTCCCCCTCCGGACTTGGTGAAATGAACACTGAAGCTTTCTTT. Translating it yields CASSSPSGLGEMNTEAFF.

V gene TRBV5-5 combines with J gene TRBJ1-5, with D uncertain. The ends were cut back, 4 bases at V and 0 bases at J, with 11 bases in the middle. Germline CDR1 SGHKS, CDR2 YYEKEE (reference sequence). The CDR3 contains 15 residues. CDR3 nucleotide sequence: TGTGCCAGCAGCGGATTTGGCAATAGCAATCAGCCCCAGCATTTT. The encoded protein is CASSGFGNSNQPQHF.